This TCR beta chain was captured in a study of blood T cell repertoires in COVID-19. The CDR3 has 19 residues. V was clipped by 5 bases and J by 4 bases, with 26 bases between them. The germline V gene has CDR1 SGHAT and CDR2 FQNNGV. This clone was seen only once. Allocation to cohorts depended on clinical history reported by the participants. Original processing notes: How many nucleated cells were present was estimated from reference gene primer amplification. TCRdb's table, derived via immunoSEQ multiplex PCR, lists solely in-frame clones and lacks some. That table furnishes V, J and clone size, whereas the DNA furnished D and trimming. The table includes over 200,000 clones, approximately 90% detected once.

This TCR came from a man aged 30-40 years who had recovered from COVID-19. The chain has TRBV11-2 and TRBJ2-2; D is undetermined. The sequenced sample consisted of PBMCs or T cells enriched from blood (not recorded which). The CDR3 loop reads CASSPYHPAEPMGTGELFF. In DNA, the CDR3 is TGTGCCAGCAGCCCCTACCATCCGGCGGAACCCATGGGCACCGGGGAGCTGTTTTTT. Variable domain in full (rest from reference TRBV11-2 and TRBJ2-2): EAGVAQSPRYKIIEKRQSVAFWCNPISGHATLYWYQQILGQGPKLLIQFQNNGVVDDSQLPKDRFSAERLKGVDSTLKIQPAKLEDSAVYLCASSPYHPAEPMGTGELFFGEGSRLTVL.